These 12 T cell receptor beta chains came from one sample sequenced in a study of blood T cell repertoires in COVID-19. The protocol was immunoSEQ multiplex PCR, while the TCRdb copy is restricted to in-frame clones and leaves out a portion. The data contain hundreds of thousands of clones, over 75% of them seen just once; the ten biggest clones take up 2.1%. Sequenced input: peripheral blood. These receptor sequences come from a middle-aged woman who had recovered from COVID-19.

The chain couples TRBV30 to TRBJ1-1, with D possibly matching TRBD1 (5 bases). With 4 bases removed from V and 3 bases from J, the gap between germline ends came to 12 bases. The CDR3 loop spans 13 amino acids. CDR1 and CDR2 from the germline V gene are GTSNPN and SVGIG (reference sequence). CDR3 loop: CAWNQGGHTEAFF. The CDR3 DNA sequence: TGTGCCTGGAACCAGGGAGGTCACACTGAAGCTTTCTTT.

J is TRBJ2-3 and V is TRBV7-2, with 14 bases lining up with TRBD2. Trimming cost V 3 bases and J 3 bases; bases outside gene matches: 5. Germline V gives CDR1 SGHTA, CDR2 FQGNSA. The CDR3 extends over 17 amino acids. In DNA, the CDR3 is TGTGCCAGCAGCTTGGCCGGGACTAGCGGGAGAACAGATACGCAGTATTTT. Its translation is CASSLAGTSGRTDTQYF.

The chain combines TRBV27 with TRBJ2-7, with 13 bases that match TRBD2. Germline CDR1 is MNHEY and CDR2 is SMNVEV (reference sequence). The CDR3 contains 17 residues. J was trimmed by 0 bases and V by 4 bases; bases with no gene match: 6. The CDR3 DNA reads as TGTGCCAGCAGTTCTTTCGGGACTAGCGGGAACTCCTACGAGCAGTACTTC. Its protein product is CASSSFGTSGNSYEQYF.

The chain combines TRBV6-5 with TRBJ1-1; D not resolved. In germline, CDR1 is MNHEY, CDR2 SVGAGI. CDR3 length equals 14 residues. Trimming pared 2 bases from V and 4 bases from J, leaving 11 bases between. CDR3 bases: TGTGCCAGCAGTTACGTCTCGACAAGCACTGAAGCTTTCTTT. This translates into CASSYVSTSTEAFF.

The chain couples TRBV5-4 to TRBJ2-3; 7 positions match TRBD1. The V and J ends lost 5 bases and 1 base, in that order; junction bases with no gene match: 10. The CDR3 has 16 amino acids. Germline V gives CDR1 SGHNT, CDR2 YYREEE (reference sequence). The CDR3 DNA sequence: TGTGCCAGCAGAGGACAGGCCTTATGGGGCACAGATACGCAGTATTTT. Protein sequence: CASRGQALWGTDTQYF. The full variable domain, in which reference TRBV5-4 and TRBJ2-3 provide the parts outside the CDR3, is ETGVTQSPTHLIKTRGQQVTLRCSSQSGHNTVSWYQQALGQGPQFIFQYYREEENGRGNFPPRFSGLQFPNYSSELNVNALELDDSALYLCASRGQALWGTDTQYFGPGTRLTVL.

The chain uses TRBV4-2 and TRBJ2-6; D is perhaps TRBD2 (5 bases). Trimming pared 7 bases from V and 0 bases from J, leaving 16 bases between. This CDR3 has 17 amino acids. From germline, CDR1 is LGHNA and CDR2 YNFKEQ. This chain's CDR3 is CASTSSTGSSGANVLTF. The CDR3 coding sequence is TGTGCCAGCACCTCAAGCACGGGGTCCTCTGGGGCCAACGTCCTGACTTTC.

In DNA form, the CDR3 reads TGCGCCAGCAGCGCGACTAGTTTACCCAATGAGCAGTTCTTC. Translating it yields CASSATSLPNEQFF. The gene calls are TRBV5-1 and TRBJ2-1, with D possibly being TRBD2 (6 bases). The CDR3 covers 14 residues. Germline V gene lookup returns CDR1 SGHRS and CDR2 YFSETQ. Between the trimmed V and J ends, which lost 4 bases and 6 bases, there was a span of 14 bases.

This rearrangement joins TRBV5-6 to TRBJ1-2; 9 positions match TRBD1. J lost 7 bases, V lost 4 bases, and 11 bases had no gene match. Germline CDR1 is SGHDT and CDR2 is YYEEEE. The CDR3 has 15 residues. The CDR3 nucleotides are TGTGCCAGCAGCATCACGGGACAGGGACCCTTTGGCTACACCTTC. It is translated as CASSITGQGPFGYTF.

CDR3 sequence: CASSENGGASYQETQYF. The CDR3 DNA reads as TGTGCCAGCAGTGAAAACGGTGGAGCGAGCTACCAAGAGACCCAGTACTTC. The V gene is TRBV25-1, the J gene TRBJ2-5; D remains ambiguous. The CDR3 length is 17 residues. Trimming cost V 2 bases and J 0 bases, with 16 bases left between them. The V gene's germline CDR1 is MGHDK and CDR2 SYGVNS.

CDR3 residues: CASSAASGLASPLHF. Written as DNA, the CDR3 is TGCGCCAGCAGCGCGGCGAGCGGGCTGGCTTCACCCCTCCACTTT. This chain links TRBV5-1 with TRBJ1-6, with D uncertain. The CDR3 runs to 15 residues. Germline CDR1 and CDR2: SGHRS and YFSETQ. V dropped 4 bases and J dropped 9 bases, with 17 bases sitting between them.

This clone was observed a handful of times. The gene calls are TRBV5-1 and TRBJ1-6; possible D gene TRBD1, 5 bases. V lost 1 base and J lost 8, with 10 bases in between. Germline V gene lookup returns CDR1 SGHRS and CDR2 YFSETQ. The CDR3 is 14 residues long. The CDR3 nucleotides read TGCGCCAGCAGCTTGCAGGGCTTCTATTCACCCCTCCACTTT. It translates to CASSLQGFYSPLHF.

The chain joins TRBV7-9 to TRBJ2-7; TRBD1 might be the D (6 bases). Trimming shortened V by 4 bases and J by 4 bases, and 17 bases separated the two germline ends. Germline assignment: CDR1 SEHNR and CDR2 FQNEAQ (reference sequence). CDR3 size: 15 residues. In DNA, the CDR3 is TGTGCCAGCAGCTCTGGTGGGCCCAGGGGTTACGAGCAGTACTTC. Translation gives CASSSGGPRGYEQYF.